This T cell receptor beta chain emerged from a study of shared clonotypes between healthy human individuals. Trimming cost V 7 bases and J 1 base; bases outside gene matches: 15. Germline V lookup: CDR1 MDHEN, CDR2 SYDVKM. The CDR3 covers 18 residues. Some clones are missing from TCRdb's copy, which holds only in-frame ones; the method was immunoSEQ multiplex PCR. The sample records over a million clones, 75% to 80% being singletons. The sample holds a few counts of this clone. The chain joins TRBV28 to TRBJ1-3; 8 nucleotides align to TRBD1. The sample consisted of memory CD4+ T cells from PBMCs. Subset indicated: CD45RA-negative fraction. The sequence was obtained from a man younger than 35 in good health. Some clones in this sample may be carry-over from other donors' samples. CDR3 protein: CASIVGTGSLFSGNTIYF. The CDR3 nucleotides read TGTGCCAGCATAGTTGGGACAGGCTCCTTGTTTTCTGGAAACACCATATATTTT. Drawing the rest from reference TRBV28 and TRBJ1-3, the complete variable domain is DVKVTQSSRYLVKRTGEKVFLECVQDMDHENMFWYRQDPGLGLRLIYFSYDVKMKEKGDIPEGYSVSREKKERFSLILESASTNQTSMYLCASIVGTGSLFSGNTIYFGEGSWLTVV.